This T cell receptor (beta chain) derives from a study of cytomegalovirus exposure and HLA in healthy donors. Study-wide points: Whilst most TCR sequences proved rare, a subset of public TCRs occurred across many donors. Both high specificity and high sensitivity reportedly marked the classifier's diagnosis of cytomegalovirus status.

About this clone itself: As yet, its antigen is unknown.

PCR involved 60 Vbeta and 13 Jbeta primers. Sequencing was performed with immunoSEQ multiplex PCR; in TCRdb, only in-frame clones are kept and a portion is missing. The sample includes 95,000 to 110,000 clones, about 74% of them seen just once. There are 14 residues in the CDR3. Germline V CDR1 and CDR2: SGHRS, YFSETQ. The V end was cut by 4 bases, the J end by 6 bases, with 11 bases between. Sequenced: PBMCs. This TCR was recovered from a woman between 35 and 50 years old in good health and CMV-seropositive. The genes are TRBV5-1 and TRBJ1-6, with a possible D match to TRBD1 (6 bases). DNA of the CDR3: TGCGCCAGCAGCATGGACAGTAGTAATTCACCCCTCCACTTT. Translated, it gives CASSMDSSNSPLHF.